The T cell receptor beta chain described here comes from a study of blood T cell repertoires in COVID-19. Across the study: Samples taken during acute and convalescent COVID-19 were collected in the United States, Italy and Spain. In each case, the material was cDNA or gDNA derived from T cells, B-cell-depleted T cells, or PBMCs.

Germline V gene lookup returns CDR1 MGHRA and CDR2 YSYEKL. Trimming took 2 bases from V and 7 from J; bases not matched to a gene: 15. The CDR3 runs 18 residues. Authors' analysis steps: Estimation of nucleated cell counts was performed using reference gene primer amplification. Sequencing was performed with immunoSEQ multiplex PCR; in TCRdb, only in-frame clones are kept and a portion is missing. That table furnishes V, J and clone size, whereas the DNA furnished D and trimming. The sample lists approximately 290,000 clones, around 89% occurring once. The gene calls are TRBV4-1 and TRBJ1-5; 9 nucleotides align to TRBD1. Input material: peripheral blood. The receptor was derived from a man aged 25-40 years with acute or convalescent COVID-19. The CDR3 reads CASSQSTLQGAGRQPQHF. CDR3 sequence (DNA): TGCGCCAGCAGCCAATCCACCCTACAGGGGGCTGGCAGGCAGCCCCAGCATTTT.